This T cell receptor (beta chain) was found in a study of blood T cell repertoires in COVID-19. The table came from immunoSEQ multiplex PCR; TCRdb's copy has only in-frame clones and leaves some out. The data hold 4,000 to 5,500 clones, with around 88% observed a single time. The length of the CDR3 is 14 residues. The ends lost 6 bases at V and 4 bases at J; junction bases unmatched: 7. The V gene's germline CDR1 is SGHAT and CDR2 FQNNGV. Only a few counts were recorded for this clone. The receptor was isolated from a man in his 70s with COVID-19, enrolled during active disease. Sequences were obtained from peripheral blood. This chain joins TRBV11-2 and TRBJ1-2; TRBD1 matches at 8 bases. CDR3 bases: TGTGCCAGCAGGGACCCCGGGACAGGCTATGGCTACACCTTC. This translates into CASRDPGTGYGYTF.